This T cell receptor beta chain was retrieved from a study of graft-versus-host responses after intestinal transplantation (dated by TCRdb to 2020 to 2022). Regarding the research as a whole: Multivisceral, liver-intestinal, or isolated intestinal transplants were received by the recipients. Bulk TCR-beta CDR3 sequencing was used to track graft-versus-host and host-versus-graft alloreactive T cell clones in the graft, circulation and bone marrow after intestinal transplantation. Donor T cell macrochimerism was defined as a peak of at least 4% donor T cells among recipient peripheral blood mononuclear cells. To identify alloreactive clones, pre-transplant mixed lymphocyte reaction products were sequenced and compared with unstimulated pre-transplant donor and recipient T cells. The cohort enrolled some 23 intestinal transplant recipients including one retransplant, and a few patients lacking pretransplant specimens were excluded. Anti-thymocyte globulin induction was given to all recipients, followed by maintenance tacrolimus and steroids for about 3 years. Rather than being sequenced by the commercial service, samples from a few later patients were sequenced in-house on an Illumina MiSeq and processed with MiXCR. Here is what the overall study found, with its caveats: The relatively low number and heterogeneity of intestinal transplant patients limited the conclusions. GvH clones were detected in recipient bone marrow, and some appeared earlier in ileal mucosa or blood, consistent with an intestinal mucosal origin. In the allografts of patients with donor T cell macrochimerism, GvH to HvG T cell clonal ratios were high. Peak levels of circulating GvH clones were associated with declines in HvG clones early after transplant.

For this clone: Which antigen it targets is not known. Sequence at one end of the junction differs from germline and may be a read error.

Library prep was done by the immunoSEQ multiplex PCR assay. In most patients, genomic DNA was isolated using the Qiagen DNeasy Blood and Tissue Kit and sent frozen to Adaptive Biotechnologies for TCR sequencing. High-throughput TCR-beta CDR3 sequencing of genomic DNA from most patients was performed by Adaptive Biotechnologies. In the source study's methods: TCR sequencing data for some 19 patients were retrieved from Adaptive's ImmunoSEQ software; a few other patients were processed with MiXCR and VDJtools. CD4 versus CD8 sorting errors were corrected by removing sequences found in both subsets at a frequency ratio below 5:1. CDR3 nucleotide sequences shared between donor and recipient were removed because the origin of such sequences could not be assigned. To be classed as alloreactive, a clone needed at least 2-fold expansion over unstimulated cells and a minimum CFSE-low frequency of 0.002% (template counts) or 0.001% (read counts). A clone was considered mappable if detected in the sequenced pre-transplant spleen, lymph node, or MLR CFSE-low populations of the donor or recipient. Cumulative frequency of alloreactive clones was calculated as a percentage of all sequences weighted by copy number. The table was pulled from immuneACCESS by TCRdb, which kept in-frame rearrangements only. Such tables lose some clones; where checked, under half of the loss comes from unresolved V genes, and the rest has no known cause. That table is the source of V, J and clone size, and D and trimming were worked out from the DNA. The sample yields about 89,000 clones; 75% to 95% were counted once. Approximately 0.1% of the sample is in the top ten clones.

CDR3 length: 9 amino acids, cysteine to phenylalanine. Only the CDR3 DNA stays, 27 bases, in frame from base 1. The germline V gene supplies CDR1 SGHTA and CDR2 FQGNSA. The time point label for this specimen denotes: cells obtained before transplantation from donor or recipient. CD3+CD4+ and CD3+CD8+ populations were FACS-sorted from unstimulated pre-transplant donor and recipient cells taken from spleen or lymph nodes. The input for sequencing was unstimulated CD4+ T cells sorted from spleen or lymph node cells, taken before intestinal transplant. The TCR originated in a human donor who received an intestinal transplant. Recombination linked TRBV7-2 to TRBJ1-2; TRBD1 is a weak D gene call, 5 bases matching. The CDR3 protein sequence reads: CASSLPGSF. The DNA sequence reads TGTGCCAGCAGCCTCCCAGGGTCCTTC.